This TCR beta chain is drawn from a study of cytomegalovirus exposure and HLA in healthy donors (dated by TCRdb to 2015 to 2018). For context, the study as a whole: An earlier analysis of roughly 610 of the donors reported approximately 260 Gb of sequence data and 95 million to 120 million unique TCR beta sequences obtained from about 179 million T cells. About 300 gigabases of sequencing data and tens of millions of unique TCR sequences were included in an early release covering roughly 600 HLA-typed donors. The genetic ancestry cluster associated with self-reported Caucasian donors included roughly four fifths of the approximately 410 genotyped donors. The study aimed to test whether cataloging public T cell receptors could reveal signatures of past pathogen exposure. The study used immunosequencing to profile the T cell repertoires of several hundred subjects and linked those repertoires to cytomegalovirus serostatus. Besides the first cohort of roughly 700 subjects, a separate validation cohort made up of roughly 120 different subjects was used. High-throughput TCR immunosequencing, statistical association of individual TCRs with disease status, and machine learning were combined to predict cytomegalovirus infection status. A later analysis re-examined previously published TCR beta repertoires from about 700 donors and added high-resolution HLA genotyping to investigate patterns of TCR occurrence. In the later analysis, no new phenotypic data were used to find candidate immune exposures; instead, reliance was placed on TCR beta sequences and their occurrence across donors. To decide whether each TCR beta V gene segment behaved as functional or pseudogenic, an earlier analysis of some 580 of the donors relied on high-throughput TCR beta sequencing. Donor age, sex, ethnicity and CMV serostatus were compiled together with the repertoire data. Genome-wide SNP genotypes for about 65% of the 666 donors were used in a later genetic analysis, which treated that subset as a discovery cohort. All discovery cohort repertoires had been generated on a single sequencing platform. Both class I and class II loci were covered by HLA typing, at four-digit resolution. The number of typed donors differed by locus: about 620-640 for A, B, C, DRB1 and DQB1; some 540 for DQA1; 606 for DPA1; and about 470 for DPB1. Several DR-DQ haplotypes were handled as single units for association and clustering, since linkage in the cohort was strong. On average, 235,054 unique TCR beta nucleotide sequences were sequenced per donor among 398 genotyped donors of the cohort, with 15% to 20% of those sequences being non-productive. Paper-wide results and their limitations: For the cohort, immune exposure information was limited to CMV serostatus. Linkage disequilibrium might explain the correlated functional status among segregating V segments, but an unknown experimental factor could not be ruled out. A later analysis associated 15,000 or so TCR beta sequences with specific HLA alleles at a false discovery rate of 0.05. In this cohort, only TCR beta chains were sequenced, and detectable features were limited by the absence of alpha or paired-chain data. In vitro tests confirmed that a few of the cytomegalovirus-associated TCR beta chains recognize cytomegalovirus antigens. It was suggested by the authors that the approach could potentially be generalized to other disease states and immunological phenotypes. Most TCR sequences were seen in very few donors, while some public TCRs were found in many individuals. When HLA alleles, especially DR and DQ, strongly co-occurred, attributing TCR associations to individual alleles was difficult. According to a later analysis, TCR association rates differed among HLA loci, with DRB1 alleles showing the most associated TCRs and HLA-C alleles showing the fewest. Compared with equally common non-associated chains, HLA-associated TCR beta chains in a later analysis were more clonally expanded and had lower generation probabilities. In an earlier analysis of fewer than 750 of the donors, most TCR beta V segments were observed in productive rearrangements about 90% or about 30% of the time, broadly matching IMGT annotations. A further reported finding was that TCR beta sequences accurately predicted the HLA-A and HLA-B alleles for most subjects in the first cohort. According to a later analysis, parvovirus B19, influenza, CMV and Epstein-Barr virus appeared linked to several top co-occurrence clusters. Some IMGT-functional V segments, including TRBV6-2 and TRBV6-3, could not be distinguished by the 87-base-pair reads and were therefore excluded. Some 15 rarely observed V segments, including chromosome 9 orphons, were excluded from the earlier analysis of 550 to 700 of the donors because counts were too low. Because HLA typing was unavailable for some donors at each locus, only the typed subset was used in association tests. Cytomegalovirus status was reported to be diagnosed by the classifier with high specificity and sensitivity in both the original and validation cohorts. A later genetic analysis associated a missense DCLRE1C variant with V-gene and J-gene trimming of TCR beta chains, and an independent cohort replicated the association. A cluster of highly shared sequence variants was judged likely to represent a technical artifact of the sequencing pipeline. Sequencing depth was assumed to be roughly uniform across donors in the presence/absence analyses, though that assumption may not hold. According to a later analysis, most CMV-associated TCR beta chains appeared to be HLA-restricted, and the HLA associations seemed to be driven largely by CMV exposure. A later genetic analysis reported fewer N-insertions in productive TCRs among donors in an Asian-associated ancestry cluster than the roughly 700-donor mean. In the study, 150 to 200 TCR beta chains were listed as associated with cytomegalovirus.

In total, around 600 healthy bone marrow donors made up the cohort. Cohort members were all nominally healthy when sampled, although unrecorded immune exposures were likely present. The donor tested CMV seropositive and was one of the 289 seropositive cohort members. A peripheral blood sample was collected from each donor, and TCR beta sequencing was performed on peripheral blood mononuclear cells. The Qiagen DNeasy Blood Extraction Kit was used to extract genomic DNA from the blood cell samples. Comment on this clone: The clone's antigen remains unknown. Base qualities are not at hand, and no much larger clone is one base apart.

According to the germline V gene, CDR1 reads MDHEN and CDR2 reads SYDVKM. There are 17 amino acids in the CDR3, from cysteine to phenylalanine inclusive. This entry keeps only the CDR3 DNA: 51 bases, framed from base 1. At the junction V is shortened by 4 bases and J by 0 bases, with 18 bases in between. The method was the immunoSEQ multiplex PCR assay. The multiplex PCR relied on a mix of 60 forward primers for TCR Vbeta segments and 13 reverse primers for TCR Jbeta segments. The CDR3 region of rearranged TCR beta genes was amplified from genomic DNA by a multiplex PCR assay. The Illumina HiSeq System was used to sequence the amplified TCR beta libraries as 87-base-pair reads. Per the authors' processing: A later analysis tallied 80 million to 95 million unique TCR beta chains across the roughly 610 repertoires, and some 12 million of those chains were shared by two or more donors. A nearest-neighbor algorithm error-corrected the raw reads and collapsed the reads into unique sequences, merging closely related sequences to remove PCR and sequencing errors. Alignment of CDR3 sequences to IMGT reference sequences was used to assign V, D and J gene segments. Each retained sequence needed at least a six-nucleotide match to both a V gene segment and a J gene segment. Rearrangements were called productive when the CDR3 lacked stop codons and stayed in frame with V and J; all others were non-productive. Following IMGT convention, CDR3 was defined as the stretch from the second conserved V-encoded cysteine up to the conserved J-encoded phenylalanine. The earlier analysis of 587 of the donors excluded any sequence lacking an unambiguous match to a single V gene segment. In an earlier analysis of more than 500 of the donors, a V segment was called functional when productive rearrangements were above 56.7%, and segregating when the standard deviation between donors exceeded 5%. A statistical classification framework was built to diagnose cytomegalovirus status from the catalog of TCR beta chain sequences. In a later analysis, TCR nucleotide sequences were compared against IMGT/GENE-DB human TR gene sequences so that V and J genes could be assigned. In a later analysis, CDR3 sequences and most-parsimonious VDJ recombination scenarios were assigned using the TCRdist pipeline. In a later analysis, each TCR beta chain was defined by its CDR3 amino acid sequence together with its V-gene family, and reads lacking a unique V-gene family were excluded. In a later analysis, 500 to 650 highly shared, low-generation-probability nucleotide sequences were removed to address suspected cross-contamination and a sequencing artifact. A later analysis calculated a clonal expansion index for each public chain from normalized within-repertoire ranks of inferred template counts. A later analysis computed generation probabilities with a VDJ recombination model fitted to out-of-frame rearrangements, and checked the results against IGoR. A later analysis scored TCR-TCR, TCR-HLA and TCR-CMV co-occurrence with hypergeometric tests, applying a repertoire-size bias correction to TCR pairs. In a later analysis, false discovery rates were estimated by permuting HLA or CMV assignments 20 times. A later analysis grouped co-occurring TCRs with DBSCAN, adding TCRdist sequence similarity when clustering within HLA-allele-positive subsets. Repertoires with fewer than 30,000 or more than 120,000 public chains, plus five repertoires with anomalous nucleotide sharing, were excluded from co-occurrence clustering. Imported from immuneACCESS, the table was reduced by TCRdb to in-frame sequences with V and J called. These copies leave out some clones; in studies compared against another copy, an unresolved V gene accounts for under half, and the cause of the remainder is not known. V and J calls and clone size are as listed in that table; D and trimming were resolved from the DNA. The sample records approximately 110,000 clones, 70% of which are singletons. About 9% of the sample comes from the top ten.

The V and J segments used are TRBV28 and TRBJ1-2; tentative D gene TRBD1, with 6 bases matching. This TCR was recovered from a young man in good health and CMV-seropositive. The sample was PBMCs. The DNA sequence follows: TGTGCCAGCAGTTCACACCGACTTACAGGGTCTAACTATGGCTACACCTTC. It translates as CASSSHRLTGSNYGYTF.